Listed below are T cell receptor beta chains from one sample, sequenced in a study of blood T cell repertoires in COVID-19. Using immunoSEQ multiplex PCR, the repertoire was profiled, and TCRdb retains in-frame clones only, with some absent. The table includes some 45,000 clones, about 89% detected once. Sequencing was done on a sample of peripheral blood. The source of these receptors is a man in his sixties or seventies with active COVID-19. Each CDR3 is given with its conserved first and last residue. Fields, in order: J gene, D gene, clone size, V gene, CDR3 DNA, CDR3 protein. D genes are given only for firm matches. Not every row has a clone size; where given, it reads once, few, many or a size class.

TRBJ1-1 | TRBD1 | NA | TRBV19 | TGTGCCACCAAAGGTCAGGGGGGCCTTAATGCTGAAGCTTTCTTT | CATKGQGGLNAEAFF
TRBJ1-2 | TRBD1 | NA | TRBV30 | TGTGCCTGGAGTGCCGGGACAGGGGCAAACTATGGCTACACCTTC | CAWSAGTGANYGYTF
TRBJ2-7 | TRBD1 | NA | TRBV19 | TGTGCCAGTAGTACCGGACAGGGGGTGAACGAGCAGTACTTC | CASSTGQGVNEQYF
TRBJ2-5 | NA | NA | TRBV19 | TGTGCCAGTAGTATGACCGGGTATGAAGAGACCCAGTACTTC | CASSMTGYEETQYF
TRBJ2-4 | NA | once | TRBV25-1 | TGTGCCAGCAGTGATCCCGACAAAGACAACGCCAAAAACATTCAGTACTTC | CASSDPDKDNAKNIQYF
TRBJ1-2 | NA | NA | TRBV4-2 | TGTGCCAGCAGCCAAGAGACAGGCTATGGCTACACCTTC | CASSQETGYGYTF
TRBJ1-6 | TRBD1 | NA | TRBV11-2 | TGTGCCAGCAGCCCCCACCGGGACAGGGGGTCACCCCTCCACTTT | CASSPHRDRGSPLHF
TRBJ1-1 | NA | NA | TRBV6-2/TRBV6-3 | TGTGCCAGCAGCCACGGGGGGGAAGCTTTCTTT | CASSHGGEAFF
TRBJ1-6 | NA | NA | TRBV3-1/TRBV3-2 | TGTGCCAGCAGCCAAGGTTTCCAGGGGAATAATTCACCCCTCCACTTT | CASSQGFQGNNSPLHF
TRBJ1-6 | TRBD1 | few | TRBV6-6 | TGTGCCAGCAGTTATCGACAGGGGGCTTATAATTCACCCCTCCACTTT | CASSYRQGAYNSPLHF
TRBJ1-1 | TRBD1 | NA | TRBV27 | TGTGCCAGCAGTAAAGCGACAGGGGGGAACACTGAAGCTTTCTTT | CASSKATGGNTEAFF
TRBJ2-5 | NA | NA | TRBV3-1/TRBV3-2 | TGTGCCAGCAGCCAAGCCCGACAGCAAGAGACCCAGTACTTC | CASSQARQQETQYF
TRBJ1-2 | NA | NA | TRBV18 | TGTGCCAGCTCACCTAACAGCTATGGCTACACCTTC | CASSPNSYGYTF
TRBJ2-1 | TRBD2 | NA | TRBV5-4 | TGTGCCAGCAGCCCTACAACTAGCGGGGGATCACACTACAATGAGCAGTTCTTC | CASSPTTSGGSHYNEQFF
TRBJ2-1 | TRBD2 | NA | TRBV4-2 | TGTGCCAGCAGCCAAGATCCCCAGCGGGGCTACAATGAGCAGTTCTTC | CASSQDPQRGYNEQFF
TRBJ2-5 | TRBD1 | NA | TRBV11-2 | TGTGCCAGCAGCAGACAGGGGGGCTTTCAAGAGACCCAGTACTTC | CASSRQGGFQETQYF
TRBJ2-3 | NA | NA | TRBV5-3 | TGTGCCAGAAGCTTGGGTAGCGGTCCAGATACGCAGTATTTT | CARSLGSGPDTQYF
TRBJ2-2 | TRBD2 | NA | TRBV4-2 | TGTGCCAGCAGCCATAGCGGGGGTGATACCGGGGAGCTGTTTTTT | CASSHSGGDTGELFF
TRBJ1-4 | TRBD1 | NA | TRBV3-1/TRBV3-2 | TGTGCCAGCAGCCAGAGGACAGGGACTAATGAAAAACTGTTTTTT | CASSQRTGTNEKLFF
TRBJ2-5 | TRBD2 | NA | TRBV5-4 | TGTGCCAGCAGCTCAGCGGGGGGGCTAGGGCAAGAGACCCAGTACTTC | CASSSAGGLGQETQYF
TRBJ1-4 | TRBD1 | NA | TRBV6-5 | TGTGCCAGCAGTGACTCCGGGACAGGGTTTAAACTGTTTTTT | CASSDSGTGFKLFF
TRBJ1-2 | TRBD1 | NA | TRBV2 | TGTGCCAGCAGTGGACGGACAGGGGGCTATGGCTACACCTTC | CASSGRTGGYGYTF
TRBJ1-2 | TRBD1 | NA | TRBV7-9 | TGTGCCAGCAGCCTACAGGGGTCGGACCACGGCTACACCTTC | CASSLQGSDHGYTF
TRBJ1-1 | NA | NA | TRBV30 | TGTGCCTGGAGGGAGGGAGGGAACACTGAAGCTTTCTTT | CAWREGGNTEAFF
TRBJ1-6 | TRBD1 | few | TRBV11-2 | TGTGCCAGCAGCTTTGAGACAGGGTATAATTCACCCCTCCACTTT | CASSFETGYNSPLHF
TRBJ1-2 | NA | NA | TRBV10-1 | TGCGCCAGCAGTGCCGTGGAACGGGGTTCTACCTATGGCTACACCTTC | CASSAVERGSTYGYTF
TRBJ2-1 | NA | NA | TRBV5-1 | TGCGCCAGCAGCTTGCAGGACAACAGCATAAAGTTCTTC | CASSLQDNSIKFF
TRBJ1-2 | TRBD1 | few | TRBV7-8 | TGTGCCAGCAGCCCTAGGACAGGGAATAATGGCTACACCTTC | CASSPRTGNNGYTF
TRBJ2-7 | NA | NA | TRBV18 | TGTGCCAGCTCACCACCGAGTCAACCTCGGGTTGGCGAGCAGTACTTC | CASSPPSQPRVGEQYF
TRBJ2-7 | TRBD1 | NA | TRBV6-5 | TGTGCCAGCAGTTCGTGGACAGGGAAATTGGACGAGCAGTACTTC | CASSSWTGKLDEQYF
TRBJ1-5 | NA | few | TRBV5-1 | TGCGCCAGCAGCTTGGTAGGGGGTAGCCAGCCCCAGCATTTT | CASSLVGGSQPQHF
TRBJ1-4 | NA | NA | TRBV9 | TGTGCCAGCAGCGTAGGTCCAGGATTCGGAGAAAAACTGTTTTTT | CASSVGPGFGEKLFF
TRBJ2-5 | NA | NA | TRBV6-5 | TGTGCCAGCAGTCTAGGGGGACAAGAGACCCAGTACTTC | CASSLGGQETQYF
TRBJ2-3 | TRBD2 | NA | TRBV11-2 | TGTGCCAGCAGCTTAGCATCGCTAGCGGGGGGCACAGATACGCAGTATTTT | CASSLASLAGGTDTQYF
TRBJ1-2 | NA | NA | TRBV28 | TGTGCCAGCAGTTTACAGGACTCCTATGGCTACACCTTC | CASSLQDSYGYTF
TRBJ1-4 | NA | few | TRBV6-5 | TGTGCCAGCAGTTACACGTACAGGGAAAAACTGTTTTTT | CASSYTYREKLFF
TRBJ2-7 | TRBD1 | NA | TRBV5-4 | TGTGCCAGCAGTTTAGACAGGGCCAACGAGCAGTACTTC | CASSLDRANEQYF
TRBJ1-2 | TRBD1 | NA | TRBV15 | TGTGCCACCAGCAGGTCTGACAGGGGTGGCTACACCTTC | CATSRSDRGGYTF
TRBJ2-2 | NA | few | TRBV7-2 | TGTGCCAGCAGCGAGAGCGGGGAGCTGTTTTTT | CASSESGELFF
TRBJ2-3 | NA | NA | TRBV10-1 | TGCGCCAGCAGTGAGTCGCATGCCGAGTCGCAGTATTTT | CASSESHAESQYF
TRBJ2-5 | NA | NA | TRBV7-9 | TGTGCCAGCAGCCCACTTAGGGGGGGCTCTGGGAGAGAGACCCAGTACTTC | CASSPLRGGSGRETQYF
TRBJ2-7 | NA | NA | TRBV5-1 | TGCGCCAGCAGCTTAGGCGGCTTCTACGAGCAGTACTTC | CASSLGGFYEQYF
TRBJ1-2 | NA | NA | TRBV15 | TGTGCCACCAGCAGAGATGGGGGAGGTTATGGCTACACCTTC | CATSRDGGGYGYTF
TRBJ1-6 | TRBD1 | once | TRBV10-3 | TGTGCCATCAGTGAGGTGGGACAGGGGGCCGCCCCTTCACCCCTCCACTTT | CAISEVGQGAAPSPLHF
TRBJ2-5 | NA | NA | TRBV28 | TGTGCCAGCAGTTTCAGCCCTGCTAGCGCGGAGACCCAGTACTTC | CASSFSPASAETQYF
TRBJ2-7 | TRBD2 | NA | TRBV28 | TGTGCCAGCAGCCAGCGGGACGGGGGGTACGAGCAGTACTTC | CASSQRDGGYEQYF
TRBJ2-5 | TRBD1 | NA | TRBV5-1 | TGCGCCAGCAAGGATAGGACAGGGTCGGAGACCCAGTACTTC | CASKDRTGSETQYF